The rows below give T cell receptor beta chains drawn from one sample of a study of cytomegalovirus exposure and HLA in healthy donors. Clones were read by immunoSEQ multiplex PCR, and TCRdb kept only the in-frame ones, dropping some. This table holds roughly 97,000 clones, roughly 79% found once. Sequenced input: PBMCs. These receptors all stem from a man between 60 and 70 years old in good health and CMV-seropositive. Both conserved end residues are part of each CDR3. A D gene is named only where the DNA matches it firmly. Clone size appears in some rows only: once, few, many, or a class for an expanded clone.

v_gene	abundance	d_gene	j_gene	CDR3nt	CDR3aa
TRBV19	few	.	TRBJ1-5	TGTGCCAGTAATGACCTCCGGGATCAGCCCCAGCATTTT	CASNDLRDQPQHF
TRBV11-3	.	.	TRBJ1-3	TGTGCCAGCAGCTTAGTGAGTGGAAACACCATATATTTT	CASSLVSGNTIYF
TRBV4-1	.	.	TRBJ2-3	TGCGCCAGCAGCCCTGACTCCCCCCGGGATACGCAGTATTTT	CASSPDSPRDTQYF
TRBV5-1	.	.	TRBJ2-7	TGCGCCAGCTCCCAATCTGGAGGGGTCTACGAGCAGTACTTC	CASSQSGGVYEQYF
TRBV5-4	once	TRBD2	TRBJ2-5	TGTGCCAGCAGCACGGGACTAGGGGAGACCCAGTACTTC	CASSTGLGETQYF
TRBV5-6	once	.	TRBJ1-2	TGTGCCAGCAGCTTGTATTCAGGGAACAACTATGGCTACACCTTC	CASSLYSGNNYGYTF
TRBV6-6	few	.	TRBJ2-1	TGTGCCAGCAGTCCTCCGGGGAATGAGCAGTTCTTC	CASSPPGNEQFF
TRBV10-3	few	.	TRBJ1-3	TGTGCCATCAGACGAACAGAGACAGGAAACACCATATATTTT	CAIRRTETGNTIYF
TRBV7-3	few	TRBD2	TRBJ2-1	TGTGCCAGCAGCCCAACACTAGCGGAGGATGAGCAGTTCTTC	CASSPTLAEDEQFF
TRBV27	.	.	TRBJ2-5	TGTGCCGTAGGGAGGAGGGAGGAGACCCAGTACTTC	CAVGRREETQYF
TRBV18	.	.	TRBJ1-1	TGTGCCAGCTCACTCGGGGATAGTGAAGCTTTCTTT	CASSLGDSEAFF
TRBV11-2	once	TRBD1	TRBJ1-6	TGTGCCAGCAGGAAAGCCCGTACTTTCACAGGGGATTCACCCCTCCACTTT	CASRKARTFTGDSPLHF
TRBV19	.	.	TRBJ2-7	TGTGCCAGTAGAGACAGGACCTACGAGCAGTACTTC	CASRDRTYEQYF
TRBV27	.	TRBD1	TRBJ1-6	TGTGCCAGCTGCTCGGGACAGGGTGATTCACCCCTCCACTTT	CASCSGQGDSPLHF
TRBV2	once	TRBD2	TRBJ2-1	TGTGCCAGCAGACCGACTAGCGGGGCATACAATGAGCAGTTCTTC	CASRPTSGAYNEQFF
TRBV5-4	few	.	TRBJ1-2	TGTGCCAGCAGCGCATCTCAGGGTGGCTATGGCTACACCTTC	CASSASQGGYGYTF
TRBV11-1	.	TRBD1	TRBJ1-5	TGTGCCAGCAGTAGGGCAGGGGGTCAGCCCCAGCATTTT	CASSRAGGQPQHF
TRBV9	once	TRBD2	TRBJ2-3	TGTGCCAGCAGCGTAGTTCCGGCCACTAGCGGGGGGGCCAGAGATACGCAGTATTTT	CASSVVPATSGGARDTQYF
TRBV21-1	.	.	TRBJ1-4	TGTGCCAGCAGCATTGGGAAGAGGGTCGCAACTAATGAAAAACTGTTTTTT	CASSIGKRVATNEKLFF
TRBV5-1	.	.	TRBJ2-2	TGCGCCAGCGCTATCGGGGGTTCGAACACCGGGGAGCTGTTTTTT	CASAIGGSNTGELFF
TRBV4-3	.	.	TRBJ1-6	TGCGCCAGCAGCCAAGATAACCCGAGCTCCTATAATTCACCCCTCCACTTT	CASSQDNPSSYNSPLHF
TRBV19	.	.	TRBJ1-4	TGTGCCTCCCACTCGAGACAGAAATATGAAAAACTGTTTTTT	CASHSRQKYEKLFF
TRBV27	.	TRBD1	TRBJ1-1	TGTGCCAGCAGTTTCTGGGACAGGGGGCCGGATGAAGCTTTCTTT	CASSFWDRGPDEAFF
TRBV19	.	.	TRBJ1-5	TGTGCCAGTAGTACTTCACTTACAGGGACGACTCAGCCCCAGCATTTT	CASSTSLTGTTQPQHF
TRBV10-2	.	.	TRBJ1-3	TGCGCCAGCACAACTTTCTCTGGAAACACCATATATTTT	CASTTFSGNTIYF
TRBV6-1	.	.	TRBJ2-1	TGTGCCAGCAGTGATCTACTCGGGTCGAGCTCCTACAATGAGCAGTTCTTC	CASSDLLGSSSYNEQFF
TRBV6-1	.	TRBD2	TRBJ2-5	TGTGCCAGCAGTGGCGCGGGGGGGCGTGGAGAGACCCAGTACTTC	CASSGAGGRGETQYF
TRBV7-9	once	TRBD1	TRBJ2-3	TGTTCCAGCGCCTTCGGACAGGTTCTTAGAGATACGCAGTATTTT	CSSAFGQVLRDTQYF
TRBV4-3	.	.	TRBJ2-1	TGCGCCAGCAGCCAAGCCCTTGAGAATGAGCAGTTCTTC	CASSQALENEQFF
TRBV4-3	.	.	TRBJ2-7	TGCGCCAGCAGCCAAGATGACTCGACCTACGAGCAGTACTTC	CASSQDDSTYEQYF
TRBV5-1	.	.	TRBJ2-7	TGCGCCAGCAGCACTAATCCAGGGTCCGACGAGCAGTACTTC	CASSTNPGSDEQYF
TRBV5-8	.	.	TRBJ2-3	TGTGCCAGCAGCTTTCGCGGGGCGTCGGCCTGGGCAGATACGCAGTATTTT	CASSFRGASAWADTQYF
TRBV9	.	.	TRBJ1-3	TGTGCCAGCAGCGGAGACAAAAACACCATATATTTT	CASSGDKNTIYF
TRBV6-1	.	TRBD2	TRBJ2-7	TGTGCCAGCAGTACTAGCGGGGGGGGCTACTACGAGCAGTACTTC	CASSTSGGGYYEQYF
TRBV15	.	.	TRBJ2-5	TGTGCCACCAGCAGAGAGGGCCCCCTGACCCAGTACTTC	CATSREGPLTQYF
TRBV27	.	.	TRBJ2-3	TGTGCCAGCAACTCTAGGGACCCCAGGGGAGGGAGCAGGGATACGCAGTATTTT	CASNSRDPRGGSRDTQYF
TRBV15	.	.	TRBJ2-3	TGTGCCACCAGCAGAGGTGGGGCCGCAGATACGCAGTATTTT	CATSRGGAADTQYF
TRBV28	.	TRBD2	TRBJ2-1	TGTGCCAGCAGTTCCCCCCAGCTAGCGGGGGGCCACTACAATGAGCAGTTCTTC	CASSSPQLAGGHYNEQFF
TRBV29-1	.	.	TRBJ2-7	TGCAGCGTTGAACGGGACAATCCCTACGAGCAGTACTTC	CSVERDNPYEQYF
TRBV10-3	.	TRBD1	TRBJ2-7	TGTGCCATCAGAGGGGACAGTTCCTCCTACGAGCAGTACTTC	CAIRGDSSSYEQYF
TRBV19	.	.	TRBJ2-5	TGTGCCAGTAGTATAGAGGGGGCTGTGGGAGAGACCCAGTACTTC	CASSIEGAVGETQYF
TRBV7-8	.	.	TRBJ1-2	TGTGCCAGCAGCTTAGTTCGGGCTAACTATGGCTACACCTTC	CASSLVRANYGYTF
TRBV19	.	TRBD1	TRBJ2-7	TGTGCCAGTAGTATTCCCTCCAAGACAGGGGGGGACTACGAGCAGTACTTC	CASSIPSKTGGDYEQYF
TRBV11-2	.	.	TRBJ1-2	TGTGCCAGCAGCTTAGGCGTAAGAGCTAACTATGGCTACACCTTC	CASSLGVRANYGYTF
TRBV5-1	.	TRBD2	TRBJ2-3	TGCGCCAGCAGCCTCCGACTCGGTCTAGCGGTTACAGATACGCAGTATTTT	CASSLRLGLAVTDTQYF
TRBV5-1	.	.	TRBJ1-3	TGCGCCAGCAGCCCCCCGACAGATTCTGGAAACACCATATATTTT	CASSPPTDSGNTIYF
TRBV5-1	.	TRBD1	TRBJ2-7	TGCGCCAGCAGCCCCTCCGGGACAGGGGTCCACGAGCAGTACTTC	CASSPSGTGVHEQYF
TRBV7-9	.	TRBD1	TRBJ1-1	TGTTCCAGCAGCTCGTGGACAGGGGTGAACACTGAAGCTTTCTTT	CSSSSWTGVNTEAFF
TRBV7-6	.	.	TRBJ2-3	TGTGCCAGCAGCTTCCGGGAAGATACGCAGTATTTT	CASSFREDTQYF
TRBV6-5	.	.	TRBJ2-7	TGTGCCAGCAGTTACGGGATCAACGGGGGCTACGAGCAGTACTTC	CASSYGINGGYEQYF